A single T cell receptor (beta chain) is shown here with its context. This sample is part of a study of blood T cells in healthy people across ages. For the second PCR, which ran for about 7 to 12 cycles, a sample-barcoded 5' primer and a J-beta primer mix were used. One entry per CDR3 protein results from TCRdb running MiXCR on the 5' RACE reads. The repertoire holds about 2 million distinct CDR3 sequences, with around half as singletons. Germline assignment: CDR1 SGDLS and CDR2 YYNGEE. This CDR3 region has 12 residues. Trimming cost V 0 bases and J 9 bases, with 7 bases left between them. Sequencing was done on a sample of blood. V is TRBV9 and J is TRBJ2-1; D is undetermined. This TCR came from a woman aged 40 to 50 in good health. DNA for the CDR3: TGTGCCAGCAGCGTAGCTTTCAGTGAGCAGTTCTTC. It codes for CASSVAFSEQFF.